This TCR beta chain was profiled in a study of CD8 T cells in ankylosing spondylitis. Study results and caveats: Earlier authors reported some of these motif variants in reactive arthritis synovial fluid and blood. Blood from ankylosing spondylitis patients appeared to carry a characteristic eight-variant TCR beta motif.

This clonotype was counted between two and nine times. Its antigen is still unknown. A quantitative 5'-RACE method, one with molecular barcodes, was used to make TCR beta libraries. TCRdb re-analysed the 5' RACE reads in MiXCR, keeping a single row per CDR3 protein. Found here are about 800,000 distinct CDR3 sequences, 10% to 15% of them singletons; the top ten hold less than 0.65%. The CDR3 is 14 amino acids. V was pared by 1 base and J by 2 bases, with 8 bases between. Germline CDR1 LGHNA, CDR2 YSLEER. The V gene is TRBV4-3, the J gene TRBJ2-5; D possibly matches TRBD1 or TRBD2 (5 bases each). The clonotype comes from a male donor with ankylosing spondylitis. Sequenced material: blood, either unsorted or a sorted T cell fraction (not recorded which). The CDR3 is CASSQGDPQETQYF. The CDR3 coding sequence is TGCGCCAGCAGCCAAGGGGACCCGCAAGAGACCCAGTACTTC.